This T cell receptor (beta chain) was observed in a study of T cell responses to AZD1222 COVID-19 vaccine. As for the study in general: Investigators merged groups given second doses at roughly 4 or roughly 12 weeks.

Study conclusions and caveats: Baseline serology detected seropositivity in only a handful of AZD1222 recipients.

Points on this clone: No antigen is known for it.

Clones were sequenced by immunoSEQ multiplex PCR, and TCRdb holds only the in-frame ones, with some missing. The data contain 150,000 or so clones, 90% to 95% of them seen just once; the ten biggest clones take up roughly 1%. The origin of this receptor is an adult in good health. The sequencing here drew on peripheral blood, taken on day 0 of AZD1222 vaccination.

The CDR3 spells CASSQAGRGNQPQHF. CDR3 sequence (DNA): TGCGCCAGCAGCCAAGCGGGCAGGGGTAATCAGCCCCAGCATTTT. The V and J genes are TRBV4-1 and TRBJ1-5; weak D call: TRBD1 (6 bases). The CDR3 is made up of 15 amino acids. Germline V gene sequence: CDR1 MGHRA, CDR2 YSYEKL. Trimming cost V 1 base and J 4 bases, with 11 bases left between them.